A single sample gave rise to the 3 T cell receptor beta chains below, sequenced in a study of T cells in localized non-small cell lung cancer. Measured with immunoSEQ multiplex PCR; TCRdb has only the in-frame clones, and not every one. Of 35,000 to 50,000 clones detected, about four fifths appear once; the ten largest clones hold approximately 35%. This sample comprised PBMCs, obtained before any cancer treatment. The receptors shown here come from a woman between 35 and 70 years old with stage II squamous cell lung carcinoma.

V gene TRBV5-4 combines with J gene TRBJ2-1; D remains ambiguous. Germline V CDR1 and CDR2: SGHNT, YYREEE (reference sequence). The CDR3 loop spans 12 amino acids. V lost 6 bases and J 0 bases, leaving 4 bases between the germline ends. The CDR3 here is CASTSSYNEQFF. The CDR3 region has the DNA TGTGCCAGCACCAGCTCCTACAATGAGCAGTTCTTC. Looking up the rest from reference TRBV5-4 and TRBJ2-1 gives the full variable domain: ETGVTQSPTHLIKTRGQQVTLRCSSQSGHNTVSWYQQALGQGPQFIFQYYREEENGRGNFPPRFSGLQFPNYSSELNVNALELDDSALYLCASTSSYNEQFFGPGTRLTVL.

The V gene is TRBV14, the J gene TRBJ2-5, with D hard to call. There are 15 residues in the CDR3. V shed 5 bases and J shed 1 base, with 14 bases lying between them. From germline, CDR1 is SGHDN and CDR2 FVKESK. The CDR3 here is CASSSTFYSQETQYF. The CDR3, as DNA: TGTGCCAGCAGCTCCACCTTCTACAGCCAAGAGACCCAGTACTTC. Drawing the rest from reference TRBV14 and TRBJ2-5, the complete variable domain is EAGVTQFPSHSVIEKGQTVTLRCDPISGHDNLYWYRRVMGKEIKFLLHFVKESKQDESGMPNNRFLAERTGGTYSTLKVQPAELEDSGVYFCASSSTFYSQETQYFGPGTRLLVL.

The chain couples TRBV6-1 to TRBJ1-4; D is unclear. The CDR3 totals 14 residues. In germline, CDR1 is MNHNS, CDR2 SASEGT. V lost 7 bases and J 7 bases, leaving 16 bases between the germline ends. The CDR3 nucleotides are TGTGCCAGCACACGGGAAGGGCGGGCTGAAAAACTGTTTTTT. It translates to CASTREGRAEKLFF.